The entry below describes one TCR beta chain. This sample is part of a study of T cell responses to AZD1222 COVID-19 vaccine. V lost 6 bases and J lost 7, with 13 bases in between. Looked up from germline, CDR1 is SGHVS and CDR2 is FNYEAQ. There are 14 residues in the CDR3. Libraries were prepared by immunoSEQ multiplex PCR; TCRdb keeps only in-frame clonotypes and omits some of them. The repertoire includes some 150,000 clones, more than 75% of them detected once, and about 4% sits in the top ten. This sequence was found in an adult in good health. Sequenced here: peripheral blood, sampled on day 0 of MenACWY control vaccination. The chain is built from TRBV7-6 and TRBJ1-6; D is unresolved. The CDR3 here is CASSLRVENSPLHF. The CDR3 bases are TGTGCCAGCAGTCTGCGAGTAGAAAATTCACCCCTCCACTTT.